The 14 T cell receptor beta chains listed next were all sequenced from one sample in a study of control samples from healthy donors and cancer patients. The table came from immunoSEQ multiplex PCR; TCRdb's copy has only in-frame clones and leaves some out. The data show roughly 200,000 clones, 91% seen once. The sequenced sample was blood. The receptors shown here come from a young man in good health.

This chain links TRBV9 with TRBJ2-1; D may be TRBD1 or TRBD2 (5 bases each). V dropped 0 bases and J dropped 4 bases, with 14 bases sitting between them. Germline V gene sequence: CDR1 SGDLS, CDR2 YYNGEE. The length of the CDR3 is 16 residues. The CDR3 DNA follows: TGTGCCAGCAGCGTAGCCTCAGGGACCCTATACAATGAGCAGTTCTTC. Protein product: CASSVASGTLYNEQFF.

V is TRBV24-1 and J is TRBJ2-1; D remains unclear. V shed 3 bases and J shed 3 bases, with 8 bases lying between them. CDR3 size: 14 residues. The germline CDR1 and CDR2 sequences are KGHDR and SFDVKD. The CDR3 coding sequence is TGTGCCACCAGTGATAAACGAAACTACAATGAGCAGTTCTTC. The encoded protein is CATSDKRNYNEQFF.

This chain joins TRBV27 and TRBJ2-7; 7 bases line up with TRBD1. CDR1 and CDR2 (germline): MNHEY, SMNVEV (reference sequence). The V and J ends lost 3 bases and 3 bases, in that order; junction bases with no gene match: 2. The CDR3 has 13 amino acids. The CDR3 region is CASSFGQDYEQYF. The CDR3 DNA is TGTGCCAGCAGTTTCGGACAGGACTACGAGCAGTACTTC.

CDR3 DNA sequence: TGTGCCAGCAGTTTCCGACCGGGGGCCCGGGGGTCACCCCTCCACTTT. Protein product: CASSFRPGARGSPLHF. The chain recombines TRBV27 with TRBJ1-6; maybe TRBD1 (6 bases). Trimming shortened V by 3 bases and J by 10 bases, and 19 bases separated the two germline ends. The CDR3 totals 16 residues. Germline CDR1 and CDR2: MNHEY and SMNVEV (reference sequence).

The CDR3: CAISAQEGYEQYF. The CDR3 region has the DNA TGTGCCATCAGTGCCCAGGAGGGCTACGAGCAGTACTTC. The genes are TRBV10-3 and TRBJ2-7; D may be TRBD2 (6 bases). With 4 bases removed from V and 3 bases from J, the gap between germline ends came to 10 bases. CDR1 is ENHRY and CDR2 is SYGVKD in the germline V gene. This CDR3 has 13 amino acids.

The rearrangement uses TRBV6-6 and TRBJ2-7, with 8 bases fitting TRBD1. The CDR3 runs to 15 residues. J lost 3 bases, V lost 1 base, and 5 bases had no gene match. Germline-derived CDR1 and CDR2 are MNHNY and SVGAGI (reference sequence). CDR3 protein: CASSYLGRGHYEQYF. As DNA, the CDR3 is TGTGCCAGCAGTTACTTGGGCAGGGGGCACTACGAGCAGTACTTC.

The rearrangement joins TRBV3-1 (or the pseudogene TRBV3-2) to TRBJ2-7; unclear D gene. CDR1 is LGHDT, CDR2 YNNKEL, per germline (reference sequence). Trimming stripped 3 bases from V and 3 bases from J, with 9 bases between. The CDR3 has 13 amino acids. CDR3 region: CASSQEAGYEQYF. For the CDR3, the DNA is TGTGCCAGCAGCCAGGAAGCAGGCTACGAGCAGTACTTC.

The chain uses TRBV5-1 and TRBJ1-3, with D unclear. Germline CDR1 is SGHRS and CDR2 is YFSETQ. The CDR3 covers 13 residues. Trimming left V 0 bases short and J 0 bases short, with 1 base between. The CDR3 here is CASSLDSGNTIYF. The CDR3 bases are TGCGCCAGCAGCTTGGACTCTGGAAACACCATATATTTT. The whole variable domain, filled in from reference TRBV5-1 and TRBJ1-3, reads KAGVTQTPRYLIKTRGQQVTLSCSPISGHRSVSWYQQTPGQGLQFLFEYFSETQRNKGNFPGRFSGRQFSNSRSEMNVSTLELGDSALYLCASSLDSGNTIYFGEGSWLTVV.

V and J are TRBV3-1 (or the pseudogene TRBV3-2) and TRBJ2-7; the D is unclear. The CDR3 spans 16 residues. Germline values: CDR1 LGHDT, CDR2 YNNKEL (reference sequence). V lost 2 bases to trimming and J lost 0 bases, with 14 bases between them. The CDR3 region has the DNA TGTGCCAGCAGCCAACCAGGCTCAGGTAGCTCCTACGAGCAGTACTTC. This translates into CASSQPGSGSSYEQYF.

This clone showed up just a few times. The identical CDR3 is also encoded by other nucleotide sequences in the sample. The chain recombines TRBV2 with TRBJ2-7; D perhaps matches TRBD1 (6 bases). The CDR3 totals 14 residues. Between the trimmed V and J ends, which lost 7 bases and 2 bases, there was a span of 15 bases. In germline, CDR1 is SNHLY, CDR2 FYNNEI. The CDR3 spells CASTLGQPTYEQYF. The CDR3 nucleotides are TGTGCCAGCACCCTAGGACAGCCGACCTACGAGCAGTACTTC.

V gene TRBV9 combines with J gene TRBJ1-2, with TRBD1 as a possible D gene (5 bases). V lost 1 base and J lost 4, with 11 bases in between. Germline-derived CDR1 and CDR2 are SGDLS and YYNGEE. This CDR3 has 14 residues. CDR3 DNA sequence: TGTGCCAGCAGCGTATCAGGGAAGGGCTATGGCTACACCTTC. Residues: CASSVSGKGYGYTF.

This clone has just a few counts. The rearrangement joins TRBV19 to TRBJ1-6; 7 positions agree with TRBD1. The CDR3 covers 15 residues. Germline V gene sequence: CDR1 LNHDA, CDR2 SQIVND (reference sequence). The trim removed 3 bases at V and 6 bases at J, leaving 5 bases unmatched. Written as DNA, the CDR3 is TGTGCCAGTAGTATTACAGGGGTGGGTAATTCACCCCTCCACTTT. Protein: CASSITGVGNSPLHF.

The CDR3 loop is CASSAVTEAFF. CDR3 coding DNA: TGTGCCAGCAGCGCCGTAACTGAAGCTTTCTTT. The rearrangement uses TRBV9 and TRBJ1-1; no clear D. Germline V CDR1 and CDR2: SGDLS, YYNGEE. V gave up 3 bases and J gave up 5 bases, with 5 bases separating them. The CDR3 extends over 11 amino acids.

The chain joins TRBV6-5 to TRBJ1-4; the match to TRBD1 covers 9 bases. Germline V gene lookup returns CDR1 MNHEY and CDR2 SVGAGI. V trimming: 7 bases; J trimming: 8 bases; junction bases outside the gene matches: 5. There are 13 residues in the CDR3. This chain's CDR3 is CASNGQGWEKLFF. The CDR3 bases are TGTGCCAGCAATGGACAGGGGTGGGAAAAACTGTTTTTT.